These T cell receptor beta chains were read from a single sample in a study of T cells in Graves' hyperthyroidism and ophthalmopathy. MiXCR, applied by TCRdb to the multiplex PCR reads, yields one record per CDR3 protein. This table has roughly 630,000 distinct CDR3 sequences, about a sixth appearing once. The material sequenced was blood. The receptors were gathered from a woman in her twenties or thirties with Graves' hyperthyroidism. CDR3s include the opening cysteine and the closing phenylalanine or tryptophan. D genes are given only for firm matches. Size values are once, few and many counts, or a class for expanded clones, and some rows have none.

D: -; V: TRBV3-1; size: many; J: TRBJ2-1; DNA: TGTGCCAGCAGCCAAGGTCGGGTAGCTTACAATGAGCAGTTCTTC; CDR3: CASSQGRVAYNEQFF
D: -; V: TRBV5-1; size: many; J: TRBJ2-1; DNA: TGCGCCAGCAGCTTGCTGAGGGAGACCTACAATGAGCAGTTCTTC; CDR3: CASSLLRETYNEQFF
D: -; V: TRBV5-1; size: few; J: TRBJ1-2; DNA: TGTGCCAGCAGCTTGGGACCCGACCAGACATATGGCTACACCTTC; CDR3: CASSLGPDQTYGYTF
D: -; V: TRBV24-1; size: -; J: TRBJ2-1; DNA: TGTGCCACCAGTGATTTGAATGAGCAGTTCTTC; CDR3: CATSDLNEQFF
D: -; V: TRBV2; size: many; J: TRBJ2-7; DNA: TGTGCCAGCAGTCAGGAGTACTTC; CDR3: CASSQEYF
D: TRBD1; V: TRBV27; size: -; J: TRBJ2-7; DNA: TGTGCCAGCAGTTCGGGGACAGGGACGCACGAGCAGTACTTC; CDR3: CASSSGTGTHEQYF
D: TRBD1; V: TRBV2; size: many; J: TRBJ1-1; DNA: TGTGCCAGCAGGGGGGGACAGGGGGCGGCTGAAGCTTTCTTT; CDR3: CASRGGQGAAEAFF
D: -; V: TRBV4-3; size: -; J: TRBJ1-2; DNA: TGCGCCAGCAGCCCAGAACCAGGACGTCGCTACACCTTC; CDR3: CASSPEPGRRYTF
D: -; V: TRBV15; size: -; J: TRBJ2-2; DNA: TGTGCCACCACCCCCGAATCACTCATGAACACCGGGGAGCTGTTTTTT; CDR3: CATTPESLMNTGELFF
D: TRBD2; V: TRBV30; size: -; J: TRBJ2-3; DNA: TGTGCCTGGACCATCGGGGCGGGAGGCACAGATACGCAGTATTTT; CDR3: CAWTIGAGGTDTQYF
D: TRBD2; V: TRBV19; size: -; J: TRBJ2-1; DNA: TGTGCCAGTAAGCAGCGGGAGGTCGCCTACAATGAGCAGTTCTTC; CDR3: CASKQREVAYNEQFF
D: TRBD1; V: TRBV20-1; size: few; J: TRBJ2-7; DNA: TGCAGTGCTTACAGACAGGGGGCTTACGAGCAGTACTTC; CDR3: CSAYRQGAYEQYF
D: TRBD1; V: TRBV6-1; size: many; J: TRBJ2-7; DNA: TGTGCCAGCACCATCCCTACCGGGACAGGGTACTCCTACGAGCAGTACTTC; CDR3: CASTIPTGTGYSYEQYF
D: TRBD2; V: TRBV9; size: -; J: TRBJ2-7; DNA: TGTGCCAGCAGCGTAGCTAGCGGGAGCCACGAGCAGTACTTC; CDR3: CASSVASGSHEQYF
D: -; V: TRBV2; size: few; J: TRBJ2-7; DNA: TGTGCCAGCAGTGGTAGCGGTCCCTACGAGCAGTACTTC; CDR3: CASSGSGPYEQYF
D: -; V: TRBV28; size: -; J: TRBJ2-7; DNA: TGTGCCAGCAAGGGTAGGGGCTCCTACGAGCAGTACTTC; CDR3: CASKGRGSYEQYF
D: -; V: TRBV6-1; size: -; J: TRBJ1-5; DNA: TGTGCCAGCAGGACCGTGGGTCGCAATCAGCCCCAGCATTTT; CDR3: CASRTVGRNQPQHF